Presented here are 13 T cell receptor beta chains from one specimen sequenced in a study of T cells in Graves' hyperthyroidism and ophthalmopathy. TCR beta CDR3 sequences were amplified from RNA transcripts. TCR CDR3 regions were first amplified by RT-PCR with HTBI primers. Each CDR3 protein gets one entry after TCRdb re-called the multiplex PCR reads with MiXCR. In the table there are about 620,000 distinct CDR3 sequences, under 20% of which are singletons. The material sequenced was blood. These receptors came from a woman in her thirties with Graves' hyperthyroidism.

This sequence joins TRBV5-4 and TRBJ2-5, with 8 bases fitting TRBD2. Trimming at V came to 4 bases and at J to 5 bases, leaving 7 bases not matched to a gene. CDR3 length: 14 amino acids. The germline CDR1 and CDR2 sequences are SGHNT and YYREEE (reference sequence). CDR3 nucleotide sequence: TGTGCCAGCAGCGCCGGACTAGCAGGGGAGACCCAGTACTTC. This translates into CASSAGLAGETQYF. The full variable domain, rest sourced from reference TRBV5-4 and TRBJ2-5, is ETGVTQSPTHLIKTRGQQVTLRCSSQSGHNTVSWYQQALGQGPQFIFQYYREEENGRGNFPPRFSGLQFPNYSSELNVNALELDDSALYLCASSAGLAGETQYFGPGTRLLVL.

A few counts support this clonotype. The V gene is TRBV15, the J gene TRBJ1-1; weak D call: TRBD1 (6 bases). Germline V gene data show CDR1 as LNHNV and CDR2 as YYDKDF (reference sequence). V was pared by 0 bases and J by 7 bases, with 9 bases between. The CDR3 runs 13 residues. CDR3 sequence reads: CATSRDRGLEAFF. In DNA, the CDR3 is TGTGCCACCAGCAGAGACAGGGGCCTTGAAGCTTTCTTT.

This clonotype appeared a few times. The chain recombines TRBV7-2 with TRBJ2-3, with TRBD2 as a possible D gene (5 bases). Germline CDR1 is SGHTA and CDR2 is FQGNSA. Trimming stripped 5 bases from V and 1 base from J, with 10 bases between. CDR3 length: 14 residues. The CDR3 spells CASSTVLGTDTQYF. In DNA form, the CDR3 reads TGTGCCAGCAGCACAGTACTAGGCACAGATACGCAGTATTTT.

This clonotype appeared many times. The chain links TRBV6-6 to TRBJ2-7; tentatively, D is TRBD1 (5 bases). This CDR3 comprises 14 residues. Trimming left V 2 bases short and J 2 bases short, with 10 bases between. Germline-derived CDR1 and CDR2 are MNHNY and SVGAGI (reference sequence). The CDR3 here is CASSYGAGTYEQYF. The DNA for the CDR3 is TGTGCCAGCAGTTACGGAGCAGGGACCTACGAGCAGTACTTC.

Many counts were recorded for this clonotype. The chain couples TRBV29-1 to TRBJ1-5; possible D gene TRBD1, 6 bases. This CDR3 spans 11 amino acids. The V gene lost 5 bases and the J gene lost 8 bases, with 10 bases spanning the gap. In germline, CDR1 is SQVTM, CDR2 ANQGSEA. CDR3 sequence: CSVRGPEPQHF. The CDR3 DNA follows: TGCAGCGTTCGGGGGCCTGAGCCCCAGCATTTT.

The chain uses TRBV20-1 and TRBJ1-1; 7 bases align to TRBD1. CDR1 DFQATT and CDR2 SNEGSKA come from the germline V gene (reference sequence). CDR3 length: 12 amino acids. CDR3 protein: CSPGQKPTEAFF. The CDR3 DNA is TGCAGCCCGGGACAGAAACCCACTGAAGCTTTCTTT.

The genes are TRBV15 and TRBJ1-1; unclear D gene. CDR3 length: 14 amino acids. The germline CDR1 and CDR2 sequences are LNHNV and YYDKDF (reference sequence). The V end lost 5 bases, the J end lost 1 base, and 11 bases lay between the germline ends. This CDR3 reads CATSPQTKNTEAFF. The DNA for the CDR3 is TGTGCCACCAGCCCACAAACAAAGAACACTGAAGCTTTCTTT.

This clonotype appeared a few times. The rearrangement joins TRBV28 to TRBJ1-2; D remains unclear. The CDR3 covers 14 residues. Germline assignment: CDR1 MDHEN and CDR2 SYDVKM. Trimming shortened V by 3 bases and J by 8 bases, and 16 bases separated the two germline ends. CDR3 region: CASSFGQTLGGYTF. Here the CDR3 DNA reads TGTGCCAGCAGTTTTGGCCAAACCTTGGGGGGCTACACCTTC.

The sample holds a few counts of this clonotype. The gene calls are TRBV12-3 or TRBV12-4 and TRBJ2-3, with 11 bases fitting TRBD2. With 6 bases clipped from V and 0 bases from J, the junction kept 5 bases outside the gene matches. The length of the CDR3 is 16 residues. Here the CDR3 reads CASSSGTSGSTDTQYF. The CDR3 DNA sequence: TGTGCCAGCAGCTCCGGGACTAGCGGAAGCACAGATACGCAGTATTTT.

The CDR3 DNA follows: TGTGCCAGCAGCCAAGATCGGAGCGCTCAGCCCGGAGAGCAGTTCTTC. It encodes CASSQDRSAQPGEQFF. This rearrangement joins TRBV4-2 to TRBJ2-1; D call uncertain. Germline-derived CDR1 and CDR2 are LGHNA and YNFKEQ. V dropped 0 bases and J dropped 10 bases, with 19 bases sitting between them. The CDR3 is 16 residues long.

The CDR3 nucleotides are TGTGCCAGCAGCCAAGAGAGGGGGGGCTACGAGCAGTACTTC. Protein sequence: CASSQERGGYEQYF. V gene TRBV4-2 combines with J gene TRBJ2-7, with D tentatively TRBD2 (7 bases). Per germline, CDR1 LGHNA and CDR2 YNFKEQ. The CDR3 contains 14 residues. V was trimmed by 0 bases and J by 3 bases, leaving 9 bases between them.

This clonotype was detected ten times or more. This chain links TRBV7-2 with TRBJ1-1; TRBD1 agrees at 8 bases. CDR3 length: 14 amino acids. Germline CDR1 is SGHTA and CDR2 is FQGNSA. V dropped 0 bases and J dropped 4; count of bases not matched to a gene: 1. This chain's CDR3 is CASSLATGGTEAFF. Written as DNA, the CDR3 is TGTGCCAGCAGCTTAGCAACAGGGGGCACTGAAGCTTTCTTT.

The chain links TRBV19 to TRBJ2-2, with 7 bases matching TRBD1. Germline CDR1 reads LNHDA; CDR2 reads SQIVND (reference sequence). Trimming removed 7 bases from V and 5 bases from J; junction bases left unmatched: 4. CDR3 length: 13 residues. The CDR3 reads CASKQGNTGELFF. As DNA, the CDR3 is TGTGCCAGTAAACAGGGGAATACCGGGGAGCTGTTTTTT.